The rows below give T cell receptor beta chains drawn from one sample of a study of identical twins. Each CDR3 protein is one row after TCRdb ran MiXCR on the 5' RACE reads. Seen here are 1.5 million to 2 million distinct CDR3 sequences, about 31% observed once, and the top ten hold less than 0.35%. Source material: cord blood. The receptors derive from a newborn girl in good health. The CDR3 runs from the conserved cysteine through the conserved F or W. A D gene is named only where the DNA matches it firmly. Not all rows give a size; the values are once, few, many and, for expanded clones, a class.

TRBJ1-2	TRBV18	.	.	CASSLEGALVLGYTF	TGTGCCAGCTCACTCGAAGGGGCCTTGGTCTTAGGCTACACCTTC
TRBJ2-1	TRBV29-1	TRBD2	few	CSVERPTSGSYNEQFF	TGCAGCGTTGAAAGGCCTACTAGCGGGAGCTACAATGAGCAGTTCTTC
TRBJ2-7	TRBV7-9	TRBD1	.	CASSTPLDRVTYEQYF	TGTGCCAGCAGCACCCCCCTTGACAGGGTGACCTACGAGCAGTACTTC
TRBJ2-5	TRBV10-3	.	.	CAISTGSELETQYF	TGTGCCATCAGCACCGGGAGTGAACTGGAGACCCAGTACTTC
TRBJ2-3	TRBV20-1	TRBD2	.	CSARASGRSDTQYF	TGCAGTGCTAGAGCAAGCGGGAGGTCAGATACGCAGTATTTT
TRBJ2-1	TRBV24-1	.	few	CATSDLIGNEQFF	TGTGCCACCAGTGATTTGATTGGGAATGAGCAGTTCTTC
TRBJ2-1	TRBV2	.	.	CASRQRGASANEQFF	TGTGCCAGCAGGCAACGCGGGGCTAGCGCCAATGAGCAGTTCTTC
TRBJ1-2	TRBV7-2	.	.	CASSLQRGYYGYTF	TGTGCCAGCAGCTTACAAAGGGGATATTATGGCTACACCTTC
TRBJ2-7	TRBV10-3	TRBD2	few	CAISEPRNGRTSGGRNEQYF	TGTGCCATCAGTGAGCCGAGAAATGGGAGGACTAGCGGAGGCCGGAATGAGCAGTACTTC
TRBJ2-3	TRBV3-1	.	.	CASSQDVLRTDTQYF	TGTGCCAGCAGCCAGGACGTCCTCCGCACAGATACGCAGTATTTT
TRBJ1-2	TRBV20-1	.	few	CSARSGANYGYTF	TGCAGTGCTAGATCGGGGGCCAACTATGGCTACACCTTC
TRBJ2-4	TRBV27	.	.	CASTLKAGFKNIQYF	TGTGCCAGCACTTTAAAGGCGGGGTTCAAAAACATTCAGTACTTC
TRBJ2-1	TRBV7-9	.	many	CASTTAYNEQFF	TGTGCCAGCACCACTGCCTACAATGAGCAGTTCTTC
TRBJ2-3	TRBV20-1	TRBD2	many	CSARDFGTSSTDTQYF	TGCAGTGCTAGGGATTTCGGGACTAGCAGCACAGATACGCAGTATTTT
TRBJ2-7	TRBV20-1	.	few	CSARGRRGFSYEQYF	TGCAGTGCTAGGGGTCGCAGGGGCTTCTCCTACGAGCAGTACTTC
TRBJ1-5	TRBV9	.	few	CASSVGDWRNNQPQHF	TGTGCCAGCAGCGTGGGGGATTGGCGAAACAATCAGCCCCAGCATTTT
TRBJ1-6	TRBV20-1	.	.	CSASLGGSPPHF	TGCAGTGCTAGTTTGGGAGGTTCACCCCCCCACTTT
TRBJ2-7	TRBV3-1	.	many	CASSSPPQIREQYF	TGTGCCAGCAGCTCACCCCCTCAGATCCGAGAGCAGTACTTC
TRBJ2-1	TRBV24-1	.	many	CATSDLGGGGYNEQFF	TGTGCCACCAGTGATTTAGGCGGAGGGGGATACAATGAGCAGTTCTTC
TRBJ2-5	TRBV27	.	.	CASSSTRSETQYF	TGTGCCAGCAGTTCGACTAGATCAGAGACCCAGTACTTC
TRBJ1-2	TRBV28	.	many	CASSFRARYGYTF	TGTGCCAGCAGTTTTCGAGCTCGCTATGGCTACACCTTC
TRBJ1-1	TRBV9	.	.	CASSVVGRSYEAFF	TGTGCCAGCAGCGTAGTAGGCAGGAGCTATGAAGCTTTCTTT
TRBJ2-7	TRBV4-1	.	.	CASSLFLFYEQYF	TGCGCCAGCAGCCTATTTTTGTTCTACGAGCAGTACTTC
TRBJ1-2	TRBV2	.	.	CASSDSPRPSYGYTF	TGTGCCAGCAGTGATTCGCCGCGTCCCTCCTATGGCTACACCTTC
TRBJ2-3	TRBV11-2	TRBD1	few	CASSPGTAAYTDTQYF	TGTGCCAGCAGCCCCGGGACAGCGGCATACACAGATACGCAGTATTTT
TRBJ2-3	TRBV20-1	.	.	CSAHGGRGTDTQYF	TGCAGTGCTCACGGGGGCCGCGGGACAGATACGCAGTATTTT
TRBJ2-5	TRBV5-1	.	few	CASSFGSIEETQYF	TGCGCCAGCAGCTTCGGATCCATTGAGGAGACCCAGTACTTC
TRBJ2-3	TRBV20-1	TRBD2	.	CSAPTIRTSGPDTQYF	TGCAGTGCTCCGACGATCCGGACTAGCGGCCCAGATACGCAGTATTTT
TRBJ2-5	TRBV20-1	.	.	CSARDGTATHNEQYF	TGCAGTGCTAGAGACGGGACGGCCACACACAATGAGCAGTACTTC
TRBJ2-1	TRBV7-2	TRBD2	.	CASSLASGRIEQFF	TGTGCCAGCAGCTTAGCTAGCGGGAGGATTGAGCAGTTCTTC
TRBJ2-1	TRBV20-1	.	.	CSARDPASLSYNERLF	TGCAGTGCTAGAGATCCGGCTAGCCTCTCCTACAATGAGCGGTTATTC
TRBJ2-1	TRBV27	TRBD2	.	CASSIRLAGGPWNEQFF	TGTGCCAGCAGCATTCGACTAGCGGGAGGGCCGTGGAATGAGCAGTTCTTC
TRBJ2-7	TRBV20-1	.	.	CSARDGDSQAYEQYF	TGCAGTGCTAGAGATGGCGACAGTCAGGCCTACGAGCAGTACTTC
TRBJ1-1	TRBV30	.	few	CAWSSGGGPEAFF	TGTGCCTGGAGTAGTGGAGGGGGTCCTGAAGCTTTCTTT
TRBJ1-4	TRBV24-1	TRBD1	.	CATRAGQANEKLFF	TGTGCCACCAGGGCGGGACAGGCTAATGAAAAACTGTTTTTT
TRBJ2-6	TRBV29-1	TRBD1	.	CSVEDRDRVAGANVLTF	TGCAGCGTTGAAGACCGGGACAGGGTAGCTGGGGCCAACGTCCTGACTTTC
TRBJ2-7	TRBV20-1	.	few	CSARLTAGPYEQYF	TGCAGTGCTAGACTAACGGCGGGACCCTACGAGCAGTACTTC
TRBJ2-7	TRBV12-3/TRBV12-4	.	many	CASSLEGWEQYF	TGTGCCAGCAGTTTAGAGGGTTGGGAGCAGTACTTC
TRBJ1-4	TRBV7-9	.	.	CASSLGFQGGGPTNEKLFF	TGTGCCAGCAGCTTAGGGTTTCAGGGAGGAGGACCAACTAATGAAAAACTGTTTTTT
TRBJ2-1	TRBV5-1	.	few	CASSNGGESSYNEQFF	TGCGCCAGCAGCAATGGCGGCGAGAGCTCCTACAATGAGCAGTTCTTC
TRBJ2-6	TRBV4-1	.	.	CASSQEATGANVLTF	TGCGCCAGCAGCCAAGAAGCGACCGGGGCCAACGTCCTGACTTTC
TRBJ2-7	TRBV7-9	.	few	CASRDSTSYEQYF	TGTGCCAGCAGGGACAGTACTTCTTACGAGCAGTACTTC
TRBJ2-1	TRBV12-5	TRBD2	.	CASGLVGLAGGRSYNEQFF	TGTGCTAGTGGTTTGGTTGGATTAGCGGGAGGCCGATCCTACAATGAGCAGTTCTTC
TRBJ2-1	TRBV28	.	.	CASSGAGSLYNEQFF	TGTGCCAGCAGTGGGGCGGGCAGCCTGTACAATGAGCAGTTCTTC
TRBJ2-5	TRBV2	.	.	CASSLFGGGGETQYF	TGTGCCAGCAGCCTCTTTGGGGGAGGTGGAGAGACCCAGTACTTC
TRBJ2-1	TRBV27	.	.	CASNLRGDDYNEQFF	TGTGCCAGCAATTTACGAGGGGACGACTACAATGAGCAGTTCTTC
TRBJ2-1	TRBV4-2	.	few	CASSQDPGDSYNEQFF	TGTGCCAGCAGCCAAGATCCAGGGGACTCCTACAATGAGCAGTTCTTC
TRBJ2-3	TRBV21-1	.	few	CASSKGIQGADTQYF	TGTGCCAGCAGCAAAGGAATACAGGGGGCAGATACGCAGTATTTT
TRBJ2-7	TRBV7-9	.	few	CASSLVRISSSYEQYF	TGTGCCAGCAGCTTAGTACGCATTTCGAGCTCCTACGAGCAGTACTTC
TRBJ2-7	TRBV29-1	.	.	CSVENYNEQYF	TGCAGCGTTGAAAACTACAATGAGCAGTACTTC
TRBJ2-3	TRBV9	TRBD2	.	CASSASGGGADTQYF	TGTGCCAGCAGCGCTAGCGGGGGGGGAGCAGATACGCAGTATTTT